The 20 T cell receptor beta chains reported below all come from one sample, sequenced in a study of STAT5B mutations in CD4+ large granular lymphocyte leukemia. Sequencing used immunoSEQ multiplex PCR; TCRdb keeps in-frame clones, though not all of them. The sample contains roughly 40,000 clones, roughly 76% of which appear only once. Sequences were obtained from CD4+ T cells from blood buffy coats. The receptors shown here come from a human donor in good health.

This clone was seen only a few times. This chain connects TRBV10-2 to TRBJ1-1; unclear D gene. Looked up from germline, CDR1 is WSHSY and CDR2 is SAAADI. Trimming removed 6 bases at V and 4 bases at J, with 12 bases between. The CDR3 runs to 13 residues. The CDR3: CASRANSGTEAFF. CDR3 sequence (DNA): TGCGCCAGCAGGGCTAATTCAGGCACTGAAGCTTTCTTT.

The chain uses TRBV28 and TRBJ1-3, with D tentatively TRBD1 (6 bases). Looked up from germline, CDR1 is MDHEN and CDR2 is SYDVKM. CDR3 length equals 16 residues. V was clipped by 2 bases and J by 0 bases, with 11 bases between them. The CDR3 nucleotides read TGTGCCAGCAGTTTACAGGGGCCTATCTCTGGAAACACCATATATTTT. This codes for CASSLQGPISGNTIYF. The full variable domain, with the rest looked up from reference TRBV28 and TRBJ1-3, is DVKVTQSSRYLVKRTGEKVFLECVQDMDHENMFWYRQDPGLGLRLIYFSYDVKMKEKGDIPEGYSVSREKKERFSLILESASTNQTSMYLCASSLQGPISGNTIYFGEGSWLTVV.

This chain connects TRBV7-2 to TRBJ2-5; TRBD2 matches 8 bases. Per the germline V gene, CDR1 is SGHTA and CDR2 is FQGNSA. This CDR3 spans 13 amino acids. V gave up 3 bases and J gave up 5 bases; unmatched junction bases: 2. The CDR3 DNA follows: TGTGCCAGCAGCTTCGGGGGGGCCGAGACCCAGTACTTC. Translation gives CASSFGGAETQYF.

This clone has a handful of counts. This chain joins TRBV7-9 and TRBJ1-6; no clear D. The V gene's germline CDR1 is SEHNR and CDR2 FQNEAQ (reference sequence). This CDR3 has 12 residues. The ends were cut back, 4 bases at V and 10 bases at J, with 8 bases in the middle. The CDR3: CASSSSPSPLHF. Written as DNA, the CDR3 is TGTGCCAGCAGCTCTTCACCGTCACCCCTCCACTTT.

The gene calls are TRBV5-1 and TRBJ2-7; 7 bases agree with TRBD1. The CDR3 length is 15 residues. Germline trimming cut 2 bases from V and 2 bases from J; bases unmatched to any gene: 7. Germline V CDR1 and CDR2: SGHRS, YFSETQ. DNA for the CDR3: TGCGCCAGCAGCTTTACCTTCACAGGGGCCTACGAGCAGTACTTC. Its translation: CASSFTFTGAYEQYF.

The rearrangement links TRBV30 to TRBJ2-7; D is uncertain. This CDR3 has 13 amino acids. Germline V gene data show CDR1 as GTSNPN and CDR2 as SVGIG (reference sequence). V lost 4 bases to trimming and J lost 6 bases, with 16 bases between them. The CDR3 nucleotides read TGTGCCTGGATGCGACTCCCGGCCGTCGAGCAGTACTTC. It is translated as CAWMRLPAVEQYF.

V usage is TRBV9 and J usage is TRBJ1-2; 10 bases align to TRBD1. Germline assignment: CDR1 SGDLS and CDR2 YYNGEE. The CDR3 covers 14 residues. V lost 2 bases, J lost 8 bases, and 6 bases stayed unmatched. In DNA form, the CDR3 reads TGTGCCAGCAGCGTCCTGACAGGGGGCGGAGGCTACACCTTC. It specifies CASSVLTGGGGYTF.

This sequence joins TRBV7-9 and TRBJ1-4, with TRBD1 matching over 7 bases. V gave up 7 bases and J gave up 0 bases; unmatched junction bases: 2. CDR3 length equals 14 residues. CDR1 and CDR2 (germline): SEHNR, FQNEAQ (reference sequence). The CDR3 bases are TGTGCCAGCAACCAGGGGGCAACTAATGAAAAACTGTTTTTT. Its protein is CASNQGATNEKLFF.

CDR3 sequence reads: CASSPQYLAGVGSYNEQFF. The CDR3 DNA reads TGTGCCAGCAGCCCCCAATACCTAGCGGGGGTGGGATCCTACAATGAGCAGTTCTTC. The chain combines TRBV5-4 with TRBJ2-1, with TRBD2 identical over 10 bases. CDR1 SGHNT and CDR2 YYREEE come from the germline V gene (reference sequence). The CDR3 covers 19 residues. J was trimmed by 1 base and V by 4 bases; bases with no gene match: 14.

The V and J genes are TRBV19 and TRBJ1-5; D ambiguous. The V end lost 1 base, the J end lost 12 bases, and 10 bases lay between the germline ends. CDR1 and CDR2 (germline): LNHDA, SQIVND (reference sequence). The CDR3 loop spans 12 amino acids. CDR3 coding DNA: TGTGCCAGTAGTATAGTTGGGCGAGACCAGCATTTT. It yields the protein CASSIVGRDQHF.

The chain joins TRBV20-1 to TRBJ2-7; a possible D gene is TRBD1 (6 bases). V gave up 7 bases and J gave up 4 bases, with 11 bases separating them. Germline V gene lookup returns CDR1 DFQATT and CDR2 SNEGSKA (reference sequence). The CDR3 spans 11 residues. CDR3 DNA sequence: TGCAGTGTCGAACAGGGATACGAGCAGTACTTC. It is translated as CSVEQGYEQYF.

The chain has TRBV4-1 and TRBJ2-1; TRBD2 aligns across 9 bases. CDR1 is MGHRA and CDR2 is YSYEKL in the germline V gene. CDR3 size: 17 residues. With 6 bases clipped from V and 6 bases from J, the junction kept 15 bases outside the gene matches. Here the CDR3 reads CASRVSLGGGVGNEQFF. The DNA of the CDR3 is TGCGCCAGCAGAGTTTCCCTAGGCGGGGGGGTGGGCAATGAGCAGTTCTTC.

The V gene is TRBV25-1, the J gene TRBJ2-7; 8 positions agree with TRBD1. The germline CDR1 and CDR2 sequences are MGHDK and SYGVNS. J lost 3 bases, V lost 3 bases, and 10 bases had no gene match. The CDR3 is 16 amino acids. In DNA form, the CDR3 reads TGTGCCAGCAGTGAGATGACAGGGGACACTGTCTACGAGCAGTACTTC. Translating gives CASSEMTGDTVYEQYF.

The DNA for the CDR3 is TGTGCCAGCAGTGCGAACTCGGGGACCCAGTACTTC. Residues: CASSANSGTQYF. The gene calls are TRBV6-5 and TRBJ2-5; D gene uncertain. V lost 5 bases and J 7 bases, leaving 11 bases between the germline ends. The CDR3 extends over 12 amino acids. Germline assignment: CDR1 MNHEY and CDR2 SVGAGI.

This chain joins TRBV5-1 and TRBJ2-3; 9 positions match TRBD2. CDR3 length: 18 residues. V lost 0 bases and J lost 5; bases outside the gene matches: 13. Germline V gives CDR1 SGHRS, CDR2 YFSETQ. The CDR3 region has the DNA TGCGCCAGCAGCTTGGCGGTGATGGGCGGGGGGGCCGTAGATACGCAGTATTTT. As protein: CASSLAVMGGGAVDTQYF.

This chain connects TRBV19 to TRBJ1-5; a weak D match, TRBD1 (5 bases). The CDR3 loop spans 14 amino acids. Trimming left V 3 bases short and J 4 bases short, with 10 bases between. CDR1 and CDR2 (germline): LNHDA, SQIVND (reference sequence). CDR3 in amino acids: CASSMVEGNQPQHF. The DNA of the CDR3 is TGTGCCAGTAGTATGGTAGAGGGGAATCAGCCCCAGCATTTT.

This sequence joins TRBV5-1 and TRBJ2-5; D tentatively reads TRBD1 or TRBD2 (5 bases each). The CDR3 loop spans 16 amino acids. Germline V CDR1 and CDR2: SGHRS, YFSETQ. V was clipped by 0 bases and J by 2 bases, with 14 bases between them. The CDR3 protein is CASSLEGRRVQETQYF. CDR3 bases: TGCGCCAGCAGCTTGGAGGGACGGCGGGTACAAGAGACCCAGTACTTC.

The V gene is TRBV30, the J gene TRBJ2-7; 14 bases line up with TRBD2. The CDR3 contains 17 residues. Trimming removed 3 bases from V and 7 bases from J; junction bases left unmatched: 14. Germline V gene lookup returns CDR1 GTSNPN and CDR2 SVGIG (reference sequence). DNA for the CDR3: TGTGCCTGGAGCGAAGGCCGGACTAGCGGGAGGAAGGATGAGCAGTACTTC. Protein: CAWSEGRTSGRKDEQYF. Full variable domain (remainder filled in from reference TRBV30 and TRBJ2-7): SQTIHQWPATLVQPVGSPLSLECTVEGTSNPNLYWYRQAAGRGLQLLFYSVGIGQISSEVPQNLSASRPQDRQFILSSKKLLLSDSGFYLCAWSEGRTSGRKDEQYFGPGTRLTVT.

The chain couples TRBV9 to TRBJ1-3; D is unclear. Germline V lookup: CDR1 SGDLS, CDR2 YYNGEE. The CDR3 is made up of 15 amino acids. V was clipped by 3 bases and J by 0 bases, with 10 bases between them. CDR3 region: CASSADGYSGNTIYF. The CDR3 DNA is TGTGCCAGCAGCGCCGACGGCTACTCTGGAAACACCATATATTTT.

The chain carries TRBV6-4 and TRBJ1-1; TRBD1 matches at 7 bases. V trimming: 3 bases; J trimming: 8 bases; junction bases outside the gene matches: 6. The CDR3 sequence is 13 residues long. The germline CDR1 and CDR2 sequences are MRHNA and SNTAGT. CDR3: CASSERTGQEAFF. The DNA of the CDR3 is TGTGCCAGCAGTGAACGGACAGGACAGGAAGCTTTCTTT.